The clone carrying this T cell receptor (beta chain) was found once. The data belong to a study of long-term antiretroviral therapy in people with HIV. Samples were assayed with immunoSEQ v3.0 at survey level. The method was immunoSEQ multiplex PCR; TCRdb's version includes in-frame clones alone and lacks a portion of them. The table has about 14,000 clones, 77% seen once; the top ten hold roughly 19%. CDR3 length equals 16 residues. J lost 5 bases, V lost 4 bases, and 14 bases had no gene match. The V gene's germline CDR1 is SGHKS and CDR2 YYEKEE (reference sequence). The chain uses TRBV5-5 and TRBJ1-1; 7 bases agree with TRBD1. The TCR was taken from a man aged 40-50 years with HIV. The sequencing here drew on unsorted PBMCs, taken 1.3 years before starting antiretroviral therapy. The CDR3 coding sequence is TGTGCCAGCAGCCGGGGATGGACAGGCGAGGGGACTGAAGCTTTCTTT. It encodes CASSRGWTGEGTEAFF.